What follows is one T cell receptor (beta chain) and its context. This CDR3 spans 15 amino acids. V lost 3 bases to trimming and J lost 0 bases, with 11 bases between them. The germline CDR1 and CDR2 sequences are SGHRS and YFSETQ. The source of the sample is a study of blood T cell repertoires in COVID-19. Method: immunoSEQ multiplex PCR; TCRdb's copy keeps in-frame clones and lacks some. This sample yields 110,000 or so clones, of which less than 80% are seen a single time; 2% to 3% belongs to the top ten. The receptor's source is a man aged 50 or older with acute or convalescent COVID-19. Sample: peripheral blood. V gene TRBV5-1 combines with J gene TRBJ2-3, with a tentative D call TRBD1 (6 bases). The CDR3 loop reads CASSYGQPSTDTQYF. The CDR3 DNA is TGCGCCAGCAGCTACGGACAGCCGAGCACAGATACGCAGTATTTT. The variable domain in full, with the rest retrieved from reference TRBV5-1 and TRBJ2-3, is KAGVTQTPRYLIKTRGQQVTLSCSPISGHRSVSWYQQTPGQGLQFLFEYFSETQRNKGNFPGRFSGRQFSNSRSEMNVSTLELGDSALYLCASSYGQPSTDTQYFGPGTRLTVL.